These 13 T cell receptor beta chains came from one sample sequenced in a study of blood T cell repertoires in COVID-19. Produced via immunoSEQ multiplex PCR; TCRdb's table is partial and in-frame only. This table holds approximately 160,000 clones, about 92% found once. Material for sequencing was peripheral blood. The receptor set was obtained from a woman aged 60-75 years with COVID-19, enrolled during active disease.

The chain recombines TRBV19 with TRBJ2-2, with 12 bases matching TRBD1. With V trimmed by 8 bases and J by 2 bases, 9 bases remained unmatched. Germline V gene sequence: CDR1 LNHDA, CDR2 SQIVND (reference sequence). The CDR3 extends over 17 amino acids. The CDR3 DNA reads as TGTGCCAGTTCGGGGACAGGGGGCCCGCTTAACACCGGGGAGCTGTTTTTT. Its translation is CASSGTGGPLNTGELFF.

The chain is built from TRBV5-4 and TRBJ2-3, with 10 nucleotides matching TRBD2. Germline CDR1 reads SGHNT; CDR2 reads YYREEE (reference sequence). The CDR3 sequence is 18 residues long. V gave up 3 bases and J gave up 0 bases; unmatched junction bases: 10. The CDR3 region has the DNA TGTGCCAGCAGCTATCGCTTAGCGGGGGGAAAAAGCACAGATACGCAGTATTTT. It codes for CASSYRLAGGKSTDTQYF.

The rearrangement links TRBV6-2 or TRBV6-3 to TRBJ2-7, with D maybe TRBD2 (7 bases). Per germline, CDR1 MNHEY and CDR2 SVGEGT. Trimming removed 4 bases from V and 1 base from J, with 11 bases in between. CDR3 length: 14 residues. The CDR3 spells CASSSRGQSYEQYF. CDR3 DNA: TGTGCCAGCAGTTCGCGGGGGCAATCCTACGAGCAGTACTTC.

The chain is built from TRBV19 and TRBJ1-3; 7 bases are a match to TRBD1. Per the germline V gene, CDR1 is LNHDA and CDR2 is SQIVND (reference sequence). The CDR3 is 15 residues long. The V segment lost 6 bases and the J segment 0 bases; nucleotides outside the gene matches: 5. CDR3 in DNA: TGTGCCAGTAGACAGGGGACTTCCTCTGGAAACACCATATATTTT. The encoded protein is CASRQGTSSGNTIYF.

The chain joins TRBV29-1 to TRBJ2-1; weak D call: TRBD2 (5 bases). V was shortened by 5 bases and J by 5 bases, with 7 bases between the two germline ends. CDR1 SQVTM and CDR2 ANQGSEA come from the germline V gene. The CDR3 loop spans 11 amino acids. CDR3 in DNA: TGCAGCGTTCGGGGTCACAATGAGCAGTTCTTC. Translating gives CSVRGHNEQFF.

This clone was picked up one time. The CDR3 is CASSQAPTTGEKLFF. CDR3 DNA: TGCGCCAGCAGCCAAGCTCCTACAACAGGGGAAAAACTGTTTTTT. The chain is built from TRBV4-1 and TRBJ1-4; D possibly corresponds to TRBD1 (6 bases). Germline V gives CDR1 MGHRA, CDR2 YSYEKL. V lost 1 base, J lost 8 bases, and 14 bases lay in between. The length of the CDR3 is 15 residues.

Only a few counts were recorded for this clone. The V and J genes are TRBV19 and TRBJ1-1; TRBD1 might be the D (6 bases). Trimming cost V 4 bases and J 5 bases, with 17 bases left between them. The CDR3 sequence is 15 residues long. Germline CDR1 reads LNHDA; CDR2 reads SQIVND (reference sequence). CDR3 sequence: CASSSPLTGYTEAFF. CDR3 sequence (DNA): TGTGCCAGTAGTAGCCCCTTGACAGGCTATACTGAAGCTTTCTTT.

The chain links TRBV11-2 to TRBJ1-1; TRBD1 matches 8 bases. CDR1 and CDR2 from the germline V gene are SGHAT and FQNNGV. The length of the CDR3 is 15 residues. The V and J ends lost 4 bases and 0 bases, in that order; junction bases with no gene match: 4. The CDR3: CASSSGQALNTEAFF. CDR3 nucleotide sequence: TGTGCCAGCAGCTCGGGACAGGCGTTGAACACTGAAGCTTTCTTT.

The chain couples TRBV6-2 or TRBV6-3 to TRBJ2-1; D might be TRBD2 (6 bases). Trimming removed 5 bases at V and 9 bases at J, with 14 bases between. The CDR3 is 13 residues long. The germline V gene has CDR1 MNHEY and CDR2 SVGEGT. The CDR3 sequence: CASSIRLDSEQFF. The CDR3 coding sequence is TGTGCCAGCAGTATACGACTAGATTCTGAGCAGTTCTTC.

This clone came up many times. The genes are TRBV9 and TRBJ1-1; the D gene is possibly TRBD1 (5 bases). Trimming took off 0 bases at V and 7 bases at J, with 13 bases between the two ends. CDR3 size: 14 residues. Germline V CDR1 and CDR2: SGDLS, YYNGEE. CDR3 nucleotide sequence: TGTGCCAGCAGCGTAGGGCAGGGTGCTAATGAAGCTTTCTTT. It codes for CASSVGQGANEAFF.

The V call is TRBV6-1, the J call TRBJ2-5; possibly TRBD2 for D (7 bases). CDR1 is MNHNS and CDR2 is SASEGT in the germline V gene. V was trimmed by 10 bases and J by 5 bases, leaving 20 bases between them. This CDR3 has 14 amino acids. CDR3 DNA sequence: TGTGCCACGAATGAAGGGGGGGCGGAGGAGACCCAGTACTTC. As protein: CATNEGGAEETQYF.

V usage is TRBV10-3 and J usage is TRBJ1-3, with 7 bases that match TRBD1. This CDR3 has 16 residues. CDR1 ENHRY and CDR2 SYGVKD come from the germline V gene. V lost 6 bases and J lost 0; bases outside the gene matches: 8. CDR3 in amino acids: CAISAGQRDSGNTIYF. The CDR3 DNA is TGTGCCATCAGCGCGGGACAGAGAGACTCTGGAAACACCATATATTTT.

The genes are TRBV7-6 and TRBJ2-1; 8 nucleotides match TRBD1. This CDR3 contains 15 residues. The germline CDR1 and CDR2 sequences are SGHVS and FNYEAQ. V lost 6 bases to trimming and J lost 4 bases; unmatched junction nucleotides: 8. In DNA, the CDR3 is TGTGCCAGCAGTTACGACAGGGGATCTTACAATGAGCAGTTCTTC. Amino acids: CASSYDRGSYNEQFF.